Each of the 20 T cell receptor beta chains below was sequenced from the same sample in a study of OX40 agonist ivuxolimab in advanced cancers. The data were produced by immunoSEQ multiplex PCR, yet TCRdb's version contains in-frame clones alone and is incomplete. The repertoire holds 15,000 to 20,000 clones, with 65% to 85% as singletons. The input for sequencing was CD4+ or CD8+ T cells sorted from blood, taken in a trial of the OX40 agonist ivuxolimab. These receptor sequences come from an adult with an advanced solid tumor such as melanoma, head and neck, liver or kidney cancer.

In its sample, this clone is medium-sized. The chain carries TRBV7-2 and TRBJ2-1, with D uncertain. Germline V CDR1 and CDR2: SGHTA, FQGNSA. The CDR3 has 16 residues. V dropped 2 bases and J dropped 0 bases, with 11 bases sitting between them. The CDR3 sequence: CASSLIAGSSYNEQFF. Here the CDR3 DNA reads TGTGCCAGCAGCTTAATAGCCGGTAGCTCCTACAATGAGCAGTTCTTC.

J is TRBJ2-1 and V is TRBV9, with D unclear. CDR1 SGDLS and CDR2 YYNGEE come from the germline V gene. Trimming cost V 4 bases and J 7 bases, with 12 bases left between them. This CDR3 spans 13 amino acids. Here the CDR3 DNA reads TGTGCCAGCAGCCCACCGAGAACGAATGAGCAGTTCTTC. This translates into CASSPPRTNEQFF.

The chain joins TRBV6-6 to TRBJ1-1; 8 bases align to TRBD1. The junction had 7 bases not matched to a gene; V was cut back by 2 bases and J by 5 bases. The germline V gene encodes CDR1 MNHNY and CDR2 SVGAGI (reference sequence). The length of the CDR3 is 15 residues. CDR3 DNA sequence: TGTGCCAGCAGTTACCCACAGGGGGAAGATACTGAAGCTTTCTTT. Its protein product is CASSYPQGEDTEAFF.

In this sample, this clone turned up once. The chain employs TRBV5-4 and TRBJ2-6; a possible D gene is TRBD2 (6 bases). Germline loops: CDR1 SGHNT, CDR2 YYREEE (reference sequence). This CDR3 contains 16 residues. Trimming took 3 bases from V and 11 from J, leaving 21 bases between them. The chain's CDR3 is CASSSTNSGGVDVLTF. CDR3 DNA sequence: TGTGCCAGCAGCTCGACCAACTCAGGCGGGGTGGACGTCCTGACTTTC.

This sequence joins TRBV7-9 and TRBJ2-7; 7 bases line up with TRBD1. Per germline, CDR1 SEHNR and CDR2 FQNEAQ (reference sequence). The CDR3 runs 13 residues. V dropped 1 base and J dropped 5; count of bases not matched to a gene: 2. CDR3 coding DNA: TGTGCCAGCAGCTTAGTAGGGGGCGACGAGCAGTACTTC. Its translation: CASSLVGGDEQYF.

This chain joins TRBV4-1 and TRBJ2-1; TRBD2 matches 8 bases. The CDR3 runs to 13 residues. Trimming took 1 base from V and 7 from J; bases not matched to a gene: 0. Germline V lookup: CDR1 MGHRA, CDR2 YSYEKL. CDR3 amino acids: CASSQAGGNEQFF. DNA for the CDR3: TGCGCCAGCAGCCAAGCGGGGGGGAATGAGCAGTTCTTC.

DNA of the CDR3: TGTGCCAGCAGCTTGGGGTCCCACACTGAAGCTTTCTTT. It is translated as CASSLGSHTEAFF. The genes are TRBV5-6 and TRBJ1-1; D gene ambiguous. Per the germline V gene, CDR1 is SGHDT and CDR2 is YYEEEE. The CDR3 covers 13 residues. The V and J ends lost 0 bases and 3 bases respectively, with 6 bases between them.

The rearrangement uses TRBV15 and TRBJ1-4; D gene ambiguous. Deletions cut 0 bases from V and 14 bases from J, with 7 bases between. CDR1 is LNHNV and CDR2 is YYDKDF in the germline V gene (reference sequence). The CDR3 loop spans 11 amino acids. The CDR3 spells CATSRDTALFF. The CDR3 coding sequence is TGTGCCACCAGCAGAGATACCGCCCTGTTTTTT.

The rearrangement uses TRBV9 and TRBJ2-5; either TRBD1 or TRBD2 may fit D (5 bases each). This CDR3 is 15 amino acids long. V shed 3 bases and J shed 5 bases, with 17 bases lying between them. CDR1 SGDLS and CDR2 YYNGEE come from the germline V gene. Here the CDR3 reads CASSDIGTPRETQYF. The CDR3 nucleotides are TGTGCCAGCAGCGATATTGGGACCCCAAGGGAGACCCAGTACTTC.

CDR3 coding DNA: TGTGCCAGCAGCTGGCGCGGGACAGGGACCTACAATGAGCAGTTCTTC. Its protein is CASSWRGTGTYNEQFF. This sequence joins TRBV5-6 and TRBJ2-1; TRBD1 matches 9 bases. The junction had 6 bases not matched to a gene; V was cut back by 3 bases and J by 2 bases. The CDR3 totals 16 residues. CDR1 SGHDT and CDR2 YYEEEE come from the germline V gene.

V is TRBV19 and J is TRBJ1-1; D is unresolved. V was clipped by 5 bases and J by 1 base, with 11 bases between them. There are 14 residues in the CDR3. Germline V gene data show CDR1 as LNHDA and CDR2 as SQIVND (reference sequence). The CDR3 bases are TGTGCCAGTAGTGTAATCGACGGGAACACTGAAGCTTTCTTT. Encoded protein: CASSVIDGNTEAFF.

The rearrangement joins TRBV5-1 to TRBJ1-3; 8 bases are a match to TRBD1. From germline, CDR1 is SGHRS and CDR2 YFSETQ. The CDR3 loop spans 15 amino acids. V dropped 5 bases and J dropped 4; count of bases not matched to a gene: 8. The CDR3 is CASSNQGASGNTIYF. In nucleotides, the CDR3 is TGCGCCAGCAGTAACCAGGGGGCATCGGGAAACACCATATATTTT.

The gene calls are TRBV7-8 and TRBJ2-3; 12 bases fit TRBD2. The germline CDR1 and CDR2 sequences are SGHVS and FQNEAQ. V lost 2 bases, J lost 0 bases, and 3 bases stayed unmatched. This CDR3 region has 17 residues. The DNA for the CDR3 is TGTGCCAGCAGCTTACCCACTAGCGGGGGGAGCACAGATACGCAGTATTTT. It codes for CASSLPTSGGSTDTQYF.

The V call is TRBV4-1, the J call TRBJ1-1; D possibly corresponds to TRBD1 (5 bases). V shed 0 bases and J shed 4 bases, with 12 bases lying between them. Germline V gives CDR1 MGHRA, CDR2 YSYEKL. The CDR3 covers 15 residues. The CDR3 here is CASSQDGFGGTEAFF. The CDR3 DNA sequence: TGCGCCAGCAGCCAAGATGGGTTTGGGGGCACTGAAGCTTTCTTT.

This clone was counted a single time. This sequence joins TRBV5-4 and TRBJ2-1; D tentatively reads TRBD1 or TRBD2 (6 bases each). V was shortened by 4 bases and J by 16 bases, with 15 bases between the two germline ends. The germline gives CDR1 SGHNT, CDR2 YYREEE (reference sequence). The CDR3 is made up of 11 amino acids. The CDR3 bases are TGTGCCAGCAGCGGCGGTACAGGGACTTTCTTC. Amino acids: CASSGGTGTFF.

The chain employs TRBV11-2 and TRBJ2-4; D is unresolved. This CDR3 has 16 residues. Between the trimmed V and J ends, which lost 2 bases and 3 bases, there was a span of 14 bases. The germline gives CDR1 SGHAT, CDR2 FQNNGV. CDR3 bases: TGTGCCAGCAGCTTATATAGAGGTGGAATCAAAAACATTCAGTACTTC. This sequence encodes CASSLYRGGIKNIQYF.

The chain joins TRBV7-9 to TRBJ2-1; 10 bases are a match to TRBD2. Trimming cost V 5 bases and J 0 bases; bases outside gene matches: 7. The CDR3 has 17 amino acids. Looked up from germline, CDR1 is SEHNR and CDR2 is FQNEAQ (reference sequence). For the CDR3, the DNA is TGTGCCAGCAGCCCGGGACTAGCGTCCAGCTCCTACAATGAGCAGTTCTTC. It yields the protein CASSPGLASSSYNEQFF. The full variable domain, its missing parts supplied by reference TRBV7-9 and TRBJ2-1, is DTGVSQNPRHKITKRGQNVTFRCDPISEHNRLYWYRQTLGQGPEFLTYFQNEAQLEKSRLLSDRFSAERPKGSFSTLEIQRTEQGDSAMYLCASSPGLASSSYNEQFFGPGTRLTVL.

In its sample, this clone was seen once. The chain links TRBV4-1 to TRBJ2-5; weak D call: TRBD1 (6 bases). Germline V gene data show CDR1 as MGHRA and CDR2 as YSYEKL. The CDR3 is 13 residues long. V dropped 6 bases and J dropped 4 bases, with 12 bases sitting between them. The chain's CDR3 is CASRPQGLETQYF. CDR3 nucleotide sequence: TGCGCCAGCAGACCACAGGGTTTAGAGACCCAGTACTTC.

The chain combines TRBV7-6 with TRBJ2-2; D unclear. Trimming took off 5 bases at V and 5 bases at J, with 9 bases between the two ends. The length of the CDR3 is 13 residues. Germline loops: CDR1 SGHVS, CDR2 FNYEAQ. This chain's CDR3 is CASSRLLTGELFF. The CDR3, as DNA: TGTGCCAGCAGCCGACTCCTTACCGGGGAGCTGTTTTTT.

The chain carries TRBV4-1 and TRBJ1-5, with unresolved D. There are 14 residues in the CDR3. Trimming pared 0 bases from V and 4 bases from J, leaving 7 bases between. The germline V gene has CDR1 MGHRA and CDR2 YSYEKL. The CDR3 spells CASSQDRVNQPQHF. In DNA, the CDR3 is TGCGCCAGCAGCCAAGATAGAGTGAATCAGCCCCAGCATTTT.